This entry is about one T cell receptor (beta chain). Its antigen has not been determined. No per-base quality is available; no much larger clone lies one base away. These data belong to a study of breast tumors, draining lymph nodes, adjacent tissues (dated by TCRdb to the mid-2010s). Concerning the study at large: The study compared TCR beta repertoires across tumor, adjacent nontumor tissue and axillary lymph nodes from breast cancer patients. The study was designed to assess the relationships and possible T-cell exchange between tumor, surrounding tissue and draining lymph node repertoires in human breast cancer.

Lymph node samples were obtained from the axillary draining lymph nodes of breast cancer patients. The V end gives up 4 bases and the J end 2 bases, leaving 8 bases in the junction not matched to a gene. Inclusive of the bounding cysteine and phenylalanine, the CDR3 is 16 residues long. Only the CDR3 DNA stays, 48 bases, in frame from base 1. The germline V gene specifies SGHAT as CDR1 and FQNNGV as CDR2. Sequencing used an Illumina HiSeq 2000. TCR beta chain libraries were generated by multiplex PCR amplification. The amplified TCR beta chain products were analyzed by high-throughput sequencing. TCRdb reanalyzed the raw reads on its own, using fastp at Q25 for trimming and MiXCR for clone calling, and kept in-frame beta chains. Every CDR3 protein is listed once, alongside the most common genes and DNA of its rows. Within this sample are about 200,000 distinct CDR3 sequences, with approximately 30% of them counted one time only. Approximately 4.3% of the sample comes from the top ten.

The paper as a whole reports these results and caveats: Tumors showed preferential V and J gene usage, and their T-cell repertoire diversity fell below that of lymph nodes yet above that of nontumor tissue. A scenario in which most tumor T cells derive from the lymph node and then expand within tumor tissue was judged to be consistent with the data. Rather than being directly demonstrated, the conclusion that tumor T cells originate in lymph nodes was presented as consistent with a hypothesis. In luminal-like breast cancer, tumor and nontumor tissue repertoires resembled each other significantly more than in basal-like breast cancer.

The TCR sequence derives from a female donor with breast cancer. Some clones in this sample may be carry-over from other donors' samples. Here the chain combines TRBV11-2 and TRBJ2-7, and TRBD2 matches 10 of the central bases. Specimen: axillary lymph node tissue. The DNA sequence is TGTGCCAGCAGCTCATTAGCGGGGGGCCGACCCTACGAGCAGTACTTC. This translates into CASSSLAGGRPYEQYF. The variable domain in full, with residues beyond the CDR3 obtained from the reference TRBV11-2 and TRBJ2-7 genes, is EAGVAQSPRYKIIEKRQSVAFWCNPISGHATLYWYQQILGQGPKLLIQFQNNGVVDDSQLPKDRFSAERLKGVDSTLKIQPAKLEDSAVYLCASSSLAGGRPYEQYFGPGTRLTVT.